This is a list of T cell receptor beta chains from one sample in a study of beta chain features in type 1 diabetes. Here immunoSEQ multiplex PCR was the method, and the copy in TCRdb shows in-frame clones only, minus some. This table has about 190,000 clones, 6% to 9% appearing once. Sample: central memory CD4+ T cells from blood. The receptors were sampled from a man between 18 and 35 years old with type 1 diabetes. Both conserved end residues are part of each CDR3. Fields, in order: V gene, clone size, CDR3 length, D gene, J gene, CDR3 protein, CDR3 DNA. A D gene is named only where the DNA matches it firmly. For some rows the clone size is stated as once, few or many, or as a class when expanded; others skip it.

TRBV30	few	13	NA	TRBJ1-1	CAWSLQEYTEAFF	TGTGCCTGGAGTCTACAGGAATACACTGAAGCTTTCTTT
TRBV6-6	NA	15	NA	TRBJ2-2	CASSPALGEAGELFF	TGTGCCAGCAGCCCTGCACTAGGAGAGGCCGGGGAGCTGTTTTTT
TRBV10-2	few	14	TRBD1	TRBJ1-5	CASTGTGGNQPQHF	TGCGCCAGCACCGGGACAGGGGGAAATCAGCCCCAGCATTTT
TRBV19	few	14	NA	TRBJ1-4	CASTSRTVREKLFF	TGTGCCAGTACATCCCGGACAGTACGAGAAAAACTGTTTTTT
TRBV7-9	few	15	TRBD1	TRBJ2-2	CASSWWTGNAGELFF	TGTGCCAGCAGCTGGTGGACAGGGAACGCCGGGGAGCTGTTTTTT
TRBV18	few	15	NA	TRBJ1-4	CASSPRRGDGEKLFF	TGTGCCAGCTCACCACGCAGGGGAGACGGTGAAAAACTGTTTTTT
TRBV5-1	few	14	TRBD1	TRBJ1-4	CASSFSGGYEKLFF	TGCGCCAGCAGCTTCTCAGGGGGTTACGAAAAACTGTTTTTT
TRBV28	few	15	NA	TRBJ2-1	CASSLTGSLAGEQFF	TGTGCCAGCAGTTTGACTGGCAGCCTAGCTGGGGAGCAGTTCTTC
TRBV19	few	21	TRBD1	TRBJ1-5	CASSPSRGQAKIEYSNQPQHF	TGTGCCAGTAGTCCTAGTAGGGGACAGGCAAAAATCGAATATAGCAATCAGCCCCAGCATTTT
TRBV5-1	few	14	NA	TRBJ2-5	CASSLGKGEETQYF	TGCGCCAGCAGCTTGGGCAAGGGGGAAGAGACCCAGTACTTC
TRBV14	NA	14	TRBD1	TRBJ2-3	CASSFRTGPDTQYF	TGTGCCAGCAGCTTTCGGACAGGGCCAGATACGCAGTATTTT
TRBV2	NA	12	NA	TRBJ2-2	CASNLNAGELFF	TGTGCCAGCAACTTGAATGCCGGGGAGCTGTTTTTT
TRBV18	NA	16	TRBD1	TRBJ2-6	CASSPPGQGVTNVLTF	TGTGCCAGCTCACCCCCGGGACAGGGGGTTACCAACGTCCTGACTTTC
TRBV28	NA	20	TRBD1	TRBJ2-6	CASSTPSGTGGSSGANVLTF	TGTGCCAGCAGTACCCCTTCCGGGACAGGCGGATCCTCTGGGGCCAACGTCCTGACTTTC
TRBV7-2	NA	13	NA	TRBJ2-7	CASSLVSTYEQYF	TGTGCCAGCAGCTTAGTGAGTACGTACGAGCAGTACTTC
TRBV9	few	15	TRBD2	TRBJ2-7	CASSVGSGRSSEQYF	TGTGCCAGCAGCGTAGGTAGCGGGAGAAGCTCCGAGCAGTACTTC
TRBV30	few	13	NA	TRBJ2-2	CAWDRMNTGELFF	TGTGCCTGGGACAGAATGAACACCGGGGAGCTGTTTTTT
TRBV2	NA	17	NA	TRBJ1-1	CASSEALGQGGDTEAFF	TGTGCCAGCAGTGAAGCGCTTGGTCAGGGTGGGGACACTGAAGCTTTCTTT
TRBV5-1	NA	15	NA	TRBJ2-6	CASSLTGSGANVLTF	TGCGCCAGCAGCCTCACGGGCTCTGGGGCCAACGTCCTGACTTTC
TRBV4-1	NA	13	NA	TRBJ2-2	CASSRSDTGELFF	TGCGCCAGCAGCCGGTCGGACACCGGGGAGCTGTTTTTT
TRBV9	few	15	TRBD2	TRBJ2-1	CASRGPGLAANEQFF	TGTGCCAGCAGAGGGCCGGGACTAGCGGCGAATGAGCAGTTCTTC
TRBV5-4	few	15	NA	TRBJ2-7	CASSLGGGRNGEQYF	TGTGCCAGCAGCTTGGGAGGCGGCCGCAATGGCGAGCAGTACTTC
TRBV30	few	15	NA	TRBJ2-3	CAWSTWADSTDTQYF	TGTGCCTGGAGTACGTGGGCAGACAGCACAGATACGCAGTATTTT
TRBV6-5	few	15	TRBD1	TRBJ2-7	CASSLYRGSSYEQYF	TGTGCCAGCAGCCTGTACAGGGGTTCCTCCTACGAGCAGTACTTC
TRBV18	few	14	TRBD2	TRBJ2-7	CASSDRTSGTEQYF	TGTGCCAGCTCAGATCGGACTAGCGGGACCGAGCAGTACTTC
TRBV30	NA	13	NA	TRBJ2-7	CAWRRGSSYEQYF	TGTGCCTGGAGGCGGGGATCCTCCTACGAGCAGTACTTC
TRBV30	NA	15	NA	TRBJ2-1	CAWSWGVVVRNEQFF	TGTGCCTGGAGCTGGGGGGTGGTTGTCAGGAATGAGCAGTTCTTC
TRBV29-1	few	15	TRBD2	TRBJ2-3	CSVRLAGGRGDTQYF	TGCAGCGTACGACTAGCGGGGGGGCGGGGAGATACGCAGTATTTT
TRBV30	NA	16	NA	TRBJ2-3	CAWRRPGTRGTDTQYF	TGTGCCTGGAGGAGGCCCGGGACTCGCGGCACAGATACGCAGTATTTT
TRBV28	few	15	TRBD1	TRBJ2-7	CASSPGDRGRGEQYF	TGTGCCAGCAGTCCAGGGGACAGGGGGCGCGGCGAGCAGTACTTC
TRBV7-9	few	16	NA	TRBJ1-1	CASSQKQGLENTEAFF	TGTGCCAGCAGCCAGAAACAGGGTTTGGAAAACACTGAAGCTTTCTTT
TRBV7-2	few	15	TRBD1	TRBJ2-3	CASSLAGTATDTQYF	TGTGCCAGCTCGTTAGCCGGGACAGCTACAGATACGCAGTATTTT
TRBV4-3	few	16	NA	TRBJ2-2	CASSQDPGTNTGELFF	TGCGCCAGCAGCCAAGACCCAGGAACGAACACCGGGGAGCTGTTTTTT
TRBV4-3	NA	15	TRBD1	TRBJ2-3	CASSQGQGTTDTQYF	TGCGCCAGCAGCCAAGGACAGGGTACCACAGATACGCAGTATTTT
TRBV4-3	NA	14	NA	TRBJ1-3	CASSQDMRRNTIYF	TGCGCCAGCAGCCAAGATATGAGGCGAAACACCATATATTTT
TRBV7-2	NA	17	NA	TRBJ2-4	CASSLAWQGIVKNIQYF	TGTGCCAGCAGCTTAGCGTGGCAGGGGATTGTCAAAAACATTCAGTACTTC
TRBV29-1	few	12	NA	TRBJ2-2	CSVGQRTGELFF	TGCAGCGTGGGGCAGCGCACCGGGGAGCTGTTTTTT
TRBV27	few	14	NA	TRBJ2-7	CASSSPYRVGEQYF	TGTGCCAGCAGTTCCCCCTACAGGGTCGGCGAGCAGTACTTC
TRBV15	few	17	TRBD2	TRBJ2-7	CATSRELGGTGPYEQYF	TGTGCCACCAGCAGAGAGCTCGGGGGGACGGGCCCCTACGAGCAGTACTTC
TRBV9	few	15	TRBD2	TRBJ2-1	CASSTRAGEGNEQFF	TGTGCCAGCAGCACCCGAGCGGGAGAGGGGAATGAGCAGTTCTTC
TRBV6-4	NA	12	TRBD1	TRBJ1-1	CASIRAGGRAFF	TGTGCCAGCATCCGGGCAGGGGGTCGTGCTTTCTTT
TRBV5-4	many	14	TRBD2	TRBJ2-3	CASSDPSGTSPQYF	TGTGCCAGCAGCGACCCTTCGGGGACTAGCCCTCAGTATTTT
TRBV7-9	few	13	TRBD1	TRBJ2-7	CASSLGTAYEQYF	TGTGCCAGCAGCTTGGGGACAGCCTACGAGCAGTACTTC
TRBV18	NA	16	TRBD1	TRBJ2-1	CASSPPGTGAYNEQFF	TGTGCCAGCTCACCACCCGGGACAGGGGCCTACAATGAGCAGTTCTTC
TRBV5-6	few	14	NA	TRBJ2-1	CASPRRTRLDEQFF	TGTGCCAGCCCCCGGAGGACGAGGTTAGATGAGCAGTTCTTC
TRBV11-2	few	15	NA	TRBJ1-6	CASSLLGGSNSPLHF	TGTGCCAGCAGCTTGTTGGGAGGGAGTAATTCACCCCTCCACTTT
TRBV5-1	NA	14	TRBD1	TRBJ2-5	CASRGQAPRETQYF	TGCGCCAGCAGGGGACAGGCCCCACGGGAGACCCAGTACTTC
TRBV30	few	11	NA	TRBJ1-1	CAWSGADCAFF	TGTGCCTGGTCAGGGGCGGATTGTGCTTTCTTT
TRBV25-1	NA	13	TRBD1	TRBJ1-1	CASGGQGNTEAFF	TGTGCCAGCGGGGGACAGGGGAACACTGAAGCTTTCTTT
TRBV5-4	many	17	TRBD1	TRBJ1-5	CARVPWVTGDSNQPQHF	TGTGCCAGGGTCCCGTGGGTCACAGGGGATAGCAATCAGCCCCAGCATTTT
TRBV28	NA	13	NA	TRBJ1-1	CASSAQGMTEAFF	TGTGCCAGCAGTGCTCAGGGGATGACTGAAGCTTTCTTT
TRBV10-1	few	14	TRBD1	TRBJ2-5	CASSEGTGKETQYF	TGCGCCAGCAGTGAGGGGACAGGGAAAGAGACCCAGTACTTC